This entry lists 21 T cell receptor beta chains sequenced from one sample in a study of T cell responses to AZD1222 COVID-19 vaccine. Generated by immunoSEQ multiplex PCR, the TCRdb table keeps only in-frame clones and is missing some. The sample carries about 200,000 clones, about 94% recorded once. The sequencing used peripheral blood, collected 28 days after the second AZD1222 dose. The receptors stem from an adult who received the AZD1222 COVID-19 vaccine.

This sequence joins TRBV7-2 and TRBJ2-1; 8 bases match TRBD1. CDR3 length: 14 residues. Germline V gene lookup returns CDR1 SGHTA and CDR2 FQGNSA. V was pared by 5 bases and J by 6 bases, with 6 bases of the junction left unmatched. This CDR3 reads CASSPGGLGNEQFF. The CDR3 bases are TGTGCCAGCAGCCCAGGGGGCCTCGGCAATGAGCAGTTCTTC.

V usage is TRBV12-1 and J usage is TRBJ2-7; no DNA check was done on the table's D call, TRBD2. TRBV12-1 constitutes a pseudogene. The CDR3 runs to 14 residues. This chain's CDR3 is CARSPVKSSYEQYF. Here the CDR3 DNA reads TGTGCCAGATCCCCCGTCAAGAGCTCCTACGAGCAGTACTTC.

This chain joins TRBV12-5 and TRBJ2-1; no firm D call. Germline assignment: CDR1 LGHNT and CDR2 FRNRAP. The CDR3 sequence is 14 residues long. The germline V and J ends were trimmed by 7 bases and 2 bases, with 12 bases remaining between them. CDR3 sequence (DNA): TGTGCTAGTGCTGGCCCCAATGCCTACAATGAGCAGTTCTTC. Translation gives CASAGPNAYNEQFF.

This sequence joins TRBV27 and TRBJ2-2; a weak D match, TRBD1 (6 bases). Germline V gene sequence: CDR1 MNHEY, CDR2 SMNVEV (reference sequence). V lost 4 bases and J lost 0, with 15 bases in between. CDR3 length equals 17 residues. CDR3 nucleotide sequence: TGTGCCAGCAGTTCCGACGCCCGGACAGCGAACACCGGGGAGCTGTTTTTT. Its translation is CASSSDARTANTGELFF.

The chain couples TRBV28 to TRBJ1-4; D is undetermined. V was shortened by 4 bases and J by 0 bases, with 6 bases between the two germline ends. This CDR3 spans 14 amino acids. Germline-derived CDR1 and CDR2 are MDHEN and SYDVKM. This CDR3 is CASSSPPTNEKLFF. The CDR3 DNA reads TGTGCCAGCAGTTCCCCGCCAACTAATGAAAAACTGTTTTTT.

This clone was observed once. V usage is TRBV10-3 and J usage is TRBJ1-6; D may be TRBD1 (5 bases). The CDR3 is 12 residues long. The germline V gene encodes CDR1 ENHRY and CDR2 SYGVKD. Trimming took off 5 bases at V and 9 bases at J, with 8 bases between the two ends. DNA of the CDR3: TGTGCCATCAGTCCCCAGGGTTCACCCCTCCACTTT. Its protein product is CAISPQGSPLHF.

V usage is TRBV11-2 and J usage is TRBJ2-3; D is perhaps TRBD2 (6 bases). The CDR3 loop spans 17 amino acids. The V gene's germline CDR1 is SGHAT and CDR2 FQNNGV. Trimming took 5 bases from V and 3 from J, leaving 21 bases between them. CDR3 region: CASSPGRGGRQTDTQYF. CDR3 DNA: TGTGCCAGCAGCCCAGGGCGAGGAGGGAGGCAGACAGATACGCAGTATTTT. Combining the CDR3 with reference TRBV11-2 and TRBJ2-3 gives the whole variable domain EAGVAQSPRYKIIEKRQSVAFWCNPISGHATLYWYQQILGQGPKLLIQFQNNGVVDDSQLPKDRFSAERLKGVDSTLKIQPAKLEDSAVYLCASSPGRGGRQTDTQYFGPGTRLTVL.

CDR3 sequence: CASNPTGNTEAFF. DNA of the CDR3: TGTGCCAGTAACCCAACAGGGAACACTGAAGCTTTCTTT. The rearrangement uses TRBV19 and TRBJ1-1, with D tentatively TRBD1 (5 bases). V gave up 7 bases and J gave up 1 base, with 10 bases separating them. The CDR3 has 13 amino acids. CDR1 and CDR2 (germline): LNHDA, SQIVND (reference sequence).

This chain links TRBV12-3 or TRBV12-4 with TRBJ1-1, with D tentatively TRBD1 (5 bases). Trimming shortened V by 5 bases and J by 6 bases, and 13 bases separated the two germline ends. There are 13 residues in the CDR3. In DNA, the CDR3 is TGTGCCAGCAGTGACAGCCTAGGGGCTGAAGCTTTCTTT. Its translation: CASSDSLGAEAFF.

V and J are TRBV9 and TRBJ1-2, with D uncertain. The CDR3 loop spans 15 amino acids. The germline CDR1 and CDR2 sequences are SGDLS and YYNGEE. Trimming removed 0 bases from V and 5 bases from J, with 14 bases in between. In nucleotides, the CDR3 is TGTGCCAGCAGCGTAGGAGGCCCGGGGATATATGGCTACACCTTC. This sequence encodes CASSVGGPGIYGYTF.

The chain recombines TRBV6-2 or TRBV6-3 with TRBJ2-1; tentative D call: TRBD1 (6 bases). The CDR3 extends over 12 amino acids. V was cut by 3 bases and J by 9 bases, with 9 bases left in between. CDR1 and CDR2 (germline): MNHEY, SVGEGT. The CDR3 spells CASSYDRREQFF. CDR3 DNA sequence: TGTGCCAGCAGTTATGACAGGCGTGAGCAGTTCTTC.

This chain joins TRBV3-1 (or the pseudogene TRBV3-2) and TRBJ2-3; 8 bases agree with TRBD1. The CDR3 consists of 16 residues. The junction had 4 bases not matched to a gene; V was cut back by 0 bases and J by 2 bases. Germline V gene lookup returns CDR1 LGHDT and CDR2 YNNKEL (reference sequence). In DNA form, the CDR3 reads TGTGCCAGCAGCCAAGACAGGGGGCCGGACACAGATACGCAGTATTTT. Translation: CASSQDRGPDTDTQYF.

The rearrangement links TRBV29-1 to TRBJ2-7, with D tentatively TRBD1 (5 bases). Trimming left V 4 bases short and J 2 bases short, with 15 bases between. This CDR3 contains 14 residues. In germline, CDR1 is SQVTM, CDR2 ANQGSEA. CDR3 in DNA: TGCAGCGTTGGCCTCAGGGAATTGACCTACGAGCAGTACTTC. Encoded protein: CSVGLRELTYEQYF.

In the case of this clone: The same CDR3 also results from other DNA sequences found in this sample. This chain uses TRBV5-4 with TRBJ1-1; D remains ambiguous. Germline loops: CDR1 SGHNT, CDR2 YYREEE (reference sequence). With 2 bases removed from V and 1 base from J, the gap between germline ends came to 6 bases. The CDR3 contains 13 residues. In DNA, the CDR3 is TGTGCCAGCAGCTTCGGAGGGAACACTGAAGCTTTCTTT. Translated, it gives CASSFGGNTEAFF.

As DNA, the CDR3 is TGTGCCAGCAGTTTCCTACCCGGGACAGGGGGCGGTGAGCAGTTCTTC. This translates into CASSFLPGTGGGEQFF. The chain recombines TRBV6-5 with TRBJ2-1; 12 nucleotides align to TRBD1. V lost 4 bases, J lost 9 bases, and 10 bases stayed unmatched. The CDR3 runs to 16 residues. Germline V CDR1 and CDR2: MNHEY, SVGAGI.

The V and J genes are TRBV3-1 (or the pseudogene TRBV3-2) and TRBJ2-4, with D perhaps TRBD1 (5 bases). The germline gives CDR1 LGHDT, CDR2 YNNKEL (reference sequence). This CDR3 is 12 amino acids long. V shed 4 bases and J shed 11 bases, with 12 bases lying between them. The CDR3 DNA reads TGTGCCAGCAGCCTCAGGGCTGGGGTTCAGTACTTC. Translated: CASSLRAGVQYF.

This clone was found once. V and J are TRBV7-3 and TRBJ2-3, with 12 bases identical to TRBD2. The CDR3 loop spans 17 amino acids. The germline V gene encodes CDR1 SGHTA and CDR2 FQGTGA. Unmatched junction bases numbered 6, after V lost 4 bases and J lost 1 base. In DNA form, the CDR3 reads TGTGCCAGCAGCTCTAGACTAGCGGGGGACCGCACAGATACGCAGTATTTT. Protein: CASSSRLAGDRTDTQYF.

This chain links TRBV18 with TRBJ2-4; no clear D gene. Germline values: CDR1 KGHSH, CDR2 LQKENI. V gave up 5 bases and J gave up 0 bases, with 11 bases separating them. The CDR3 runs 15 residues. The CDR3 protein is CASSNQNGAKNIQYF. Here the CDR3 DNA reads TGTGCCAGCTCAAACCAAAACGGAGCCAAAAACATTCAGTACTTC.

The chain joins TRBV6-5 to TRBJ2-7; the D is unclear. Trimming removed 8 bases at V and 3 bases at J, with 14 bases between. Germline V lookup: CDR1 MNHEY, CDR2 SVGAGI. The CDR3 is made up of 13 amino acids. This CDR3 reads CASGPLRSYEQYF. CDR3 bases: TGTGCCAGCGGTCCCCTCAGGAGCTACGAGCAGTACTTC.

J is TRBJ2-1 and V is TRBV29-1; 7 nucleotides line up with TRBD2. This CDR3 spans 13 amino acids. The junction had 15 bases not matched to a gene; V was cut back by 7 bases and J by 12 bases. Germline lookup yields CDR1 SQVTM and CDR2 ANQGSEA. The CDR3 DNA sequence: TGCAGCGCATCGGGCGGGGGTGGCGGTGGGCAGTTCTTC. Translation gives CSASGGGGGGQFF.

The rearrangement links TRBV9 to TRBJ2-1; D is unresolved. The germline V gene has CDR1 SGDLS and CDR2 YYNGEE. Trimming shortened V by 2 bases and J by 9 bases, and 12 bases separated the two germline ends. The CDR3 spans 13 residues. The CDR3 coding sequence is TGTGCCAGCAGCGTCAACGTGTACGGTGAGCAGTTCTTC. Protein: CASSVNVYGEQFF.